A single sample is the source of the 11 T cell receptor beta chains below, sequenced in a study of tumor-infiltrating lymphocytes in primary liver carcinoma (dated by TCRdb to the late 2010s). Total RNA and DNA were co-extracted from roughly 20-30 mg of bulk tissue with the AllPrep DNA/RNA mini kit, without cell sorting. Sequencing instrument: Illumina HiSeq 2500. TCRbeta-specific cDNA was reverse-transcribed from about 500 ng total RNA using a constant-region primer and ProtoScript II reverse transcriptase. The TCRbeta libraries were prepared through three rounds of nested multiplex PCR following a slightly modified ARM-PCR procedure. Each of the first two PCR rounds ran for approximately 10 cycles and used multiplex TRBV1-TRBV30 forward primers together with a Cbeta reverse primer. The raw public reads went through TCRdb reprocessing: fastp at Q25, MiXCR clone calling, in-frame beta chains kept. Rows are unified per CDR3 protein, each entry keeping the most common DNA and genes. Here the sample has about 92,000 distinct CDR3 sequences; approximately 72% occur a single time. The leading ten clones occupy under 30% of the sample.

The sequenced sample was tumor-adjacent normal liver tissue. These receptor sequences come from a man aged 35 to 55 with primary liver carcinoma and hepatitis B virus infection.

J is TRBJ1-1 and V is TRBV7-9; the D is unclear. The CDR3 is 13 amino acids. V was cut by 6 bases and J by 10 bases, with 18 bases left in between. Germline V gene data show CDR1 as SEHNR and CDR2 as FQNEAQ (reference sequence). The CDR3 DNA reads TGTGCCAGCAGTCCATTTGGGATAATTGGAGCTTTCTTT. It is translated as CASSPFGIIGAFF.

A word on this clonotype: One end of the junction varies from germline; a read error may be responsible. This chain links TRBV11-2 with TRBJ2-2, with 8 positions matching TRBD2. CDR1 is SGHAT, CDR2 FQNNGV, per germline. There are 18 residues in the CDR3. The chain's CDR3 is CTSSFRGPAGVETGELFF. CDR3 DNA sequence: TGTACCAGCAGCTTCCGGGGACCAGCGGGAGTGGAGACCGGGGAGCTGTTTTTT.

For this clonotype: An end of the junction differs from the germline gene, which may be a read error. The chain has TRBV5-5 and TRBJ2-7; D may match TRBD1 or TRBD2 (5 bases each). CDR1 SGHKS and CDR2 YYEKEE come from the germline V gene (reference sequence). The CDR3 runs 15 residues. The CDR3 DNA follows: TGTGCCAGCACCTTGTACGCAGGGACCGAGGGTGAGCACTACTTC. Encoded protein: CASTLYAGTEGEHYF.

About this clonotype itself: A much larger clone is a single base away; this may be a read error. As DNA, the CDR3 is TGTGCCAGCAGCCAAGAACGGGACTACGAGCAGTACTTC. It specifies CASSQERDYEQYF. The J gene is TRBJ2-7, the V gene TRBV4-2; possible D gene TRBD2, 5 bases. In germline, CDR1 is LGHNA, CDR2 YNFKEQ. V shed 0 bases and J shed 3 bases, with 6 bases lying between them. The CDR3 contains 13 residues.

This chain connects TRBV5-1 to TRBJ1-5, with D uncertain. CDR3 size: 14 residues. Germline CDR1 is SGHRS and CDR2 is YFSETQ. The V end was cut by 0 bases, the J end by 5 bases, with 9 bases between. CDR3 sequence: CASSLGTADQPQHF. The CDR3 coding sequence is TGCGCCAGCAGCTTGGGAACAGCAGATCAGCCCCAGCATTTT.

About this clonotype: A much more abundant neighbour one base away suggests this may be a read error. The rearrangement joins TRBV6-5 to TRBJ1-6, with D possibly being TRBD1 (6 bases). The germline CDR1 and CDR2 sequences are MNHEY and SVGAGI. CDR3 length: 14 residues. V was clipped by 6 bases and J by 6 bases, with 12 bases between them. Here the CDR3 DNA reads TGTGCCAGCAGAACCTCCAGGGGTAATTCACCCCTCCACTTT. Translation gives CASRTSRGNSPLHF.

Concerning this clonotype: Possible read error: a much larger clone is one base away. The chain employs TRBV10-3 and TRBJ1-3; D is possibly TRBD1 (6 bases). V lost 0 bases and J lost 4, with 7 bases in between. The CDR3 is 14 amino acids. Germline V gene data show CDR1 as ENHRY and CDR2 as SYGVKD. DNA for the CDR3: TGTGCCATCAGTGAGTCAGACAGGGGAAACACCATATATTTT. Translating it yields CAISESDRGNTIYF.

The chain recombines TRBV11-2 with TRBJ1-1; perhaps TRBD1 as D (5 bases). V was pared by 2 bases and J by 12 bases, with 19 bases between. This CDR3 region has 14 residues. The germline CDR1 and CDR2 sequences are SGHAT and FQNNGV. CDR3 in amino acids: CASSLTPGYTDPFF. The CDR3 DNA sequence: TGTGCCAGCAGCTTAACCCCAGGGTACACTGACCCTTTCTTT.

This clonotype was seen more than once but under ten times. J is TRBJ2-2 and V is TRBV11-3, with D perhaps TRBD1 (5 bases). CDR1 is SGHNT and CDR2 is YENEEA in the germline V gene. Trimming took 0 bases from V and 9 from J, leaving 20 bases between them. This CDR3 spans 17 amino acids. CDR3 sequence: CASSLDANHGAAWELFF. The CDR3 DNA reads as TGTGCCAGCAGCTTAGATGCAAACCATGGGGCCGCCTGGGAGCTGTTTTTT.

A note on this clonotype: The junction does not match germline at one end; this may be a read error. The chain couples TRBV11-2 to TRBJ2-3, with 10 nucleotides matching TRBD2. The CDR3 spans 15 residues. From germline, CDR1 is SGHAT and CDR2 FQNNGV. The CDR3 reads CASSFSSGSTNTQYF. The CDR3 DNA is TGTGCCAGCAGCTTCTCTAGCGGGAGCACAAATACGCAGTATTTT.

As regards this clonotype: The germline gene is not matched at one end of the junction; a read error may be the cause. This chain uses TRBV11-2 with TRBJ1-2; 8 bases are shared with TRBD1. The germline V gene has CDR1 SGHAT and CDR2 FQNNGV. This CDR3 is 13 amino acids long. The CDR3 region is CAISVTGGYGYTF. CDR3 nucleotide sequence: TGTGCCATCAGCGTAACAGGGGGATATGGCTACACCTTC.